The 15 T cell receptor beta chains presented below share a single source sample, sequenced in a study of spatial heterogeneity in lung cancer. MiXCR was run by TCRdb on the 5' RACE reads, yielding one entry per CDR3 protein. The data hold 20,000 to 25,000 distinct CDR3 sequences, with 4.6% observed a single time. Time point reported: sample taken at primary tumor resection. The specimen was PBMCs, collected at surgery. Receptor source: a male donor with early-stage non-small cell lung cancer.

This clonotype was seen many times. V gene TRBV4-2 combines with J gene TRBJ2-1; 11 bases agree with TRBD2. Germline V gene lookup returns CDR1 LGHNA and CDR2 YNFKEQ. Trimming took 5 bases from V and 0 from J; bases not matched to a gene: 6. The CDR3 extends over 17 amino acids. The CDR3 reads CASSSGTSGSSYNEQFF. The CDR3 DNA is TGTGCCAGCAGCTCGGGGACTAGCGGCAGCTCCTACAATGAGCAGTTCTTC.

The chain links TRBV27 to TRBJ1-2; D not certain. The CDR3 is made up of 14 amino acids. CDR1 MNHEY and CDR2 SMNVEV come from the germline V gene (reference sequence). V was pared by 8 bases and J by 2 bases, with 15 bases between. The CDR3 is CASSFRARNYGYTF. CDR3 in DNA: TGTGCCAGCTCCTTTAGGGCACGCAACTATGGCTACACCTTC.

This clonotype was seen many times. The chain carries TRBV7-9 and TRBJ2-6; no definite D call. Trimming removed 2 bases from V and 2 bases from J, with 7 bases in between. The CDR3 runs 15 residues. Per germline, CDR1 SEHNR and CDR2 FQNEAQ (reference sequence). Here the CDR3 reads CASSLWSTGANVLTF. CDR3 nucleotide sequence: TGTGCCAGCAGCTTATGGTCCACTGGGGCCAACGTCCTGACTTTC.

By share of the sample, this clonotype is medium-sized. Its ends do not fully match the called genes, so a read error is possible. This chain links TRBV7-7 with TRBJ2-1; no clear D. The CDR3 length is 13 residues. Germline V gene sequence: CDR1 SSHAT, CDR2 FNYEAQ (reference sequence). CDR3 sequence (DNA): TGTGCTAGCAGCTTATATAGTGGTGATGAGCAGTTCTTC. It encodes CASSLYSGDEQFF. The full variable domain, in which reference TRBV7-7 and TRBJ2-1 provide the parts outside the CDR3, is GAGVSQSPRYKVTKRGQDVTLRCDPISSHATLYWYQQALGQGPEFLTYFNYEAQPDKSGLPSDRFSAERPEGSISTLTIQRTEQRDSAMYRCASSLYSGDEQFFGPGTRLTVL.

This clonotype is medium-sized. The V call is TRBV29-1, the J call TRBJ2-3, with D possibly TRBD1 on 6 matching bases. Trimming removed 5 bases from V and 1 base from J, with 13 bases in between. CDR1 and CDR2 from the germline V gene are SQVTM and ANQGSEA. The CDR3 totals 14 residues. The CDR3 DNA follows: TGCAGCGTTTCCCGGGACACCCGCACAGATACGCAGTATTTT. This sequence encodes CSVSRDTRTDTQYF.

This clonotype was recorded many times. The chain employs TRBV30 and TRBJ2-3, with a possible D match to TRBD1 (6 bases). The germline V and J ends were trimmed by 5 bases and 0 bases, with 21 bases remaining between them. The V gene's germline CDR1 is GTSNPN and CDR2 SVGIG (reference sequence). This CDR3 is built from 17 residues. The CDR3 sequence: CAWSLGTSSFSTDTQYF. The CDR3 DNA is TGTGCCTGGTCCCTCGGGACATCAAGTTTTAGCACAGATACGCAGTATTTT.

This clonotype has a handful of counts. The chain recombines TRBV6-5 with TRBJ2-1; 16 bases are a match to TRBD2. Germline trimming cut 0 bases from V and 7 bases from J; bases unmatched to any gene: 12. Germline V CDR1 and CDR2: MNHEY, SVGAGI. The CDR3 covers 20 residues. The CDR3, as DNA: TGTGCCAGCAGTTACTCGACCCGACCCGGGACTAGCGGGAGGGGAAATGAGCAGTTCTTC. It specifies CASSYSTRPGTSGRGNEQFF.

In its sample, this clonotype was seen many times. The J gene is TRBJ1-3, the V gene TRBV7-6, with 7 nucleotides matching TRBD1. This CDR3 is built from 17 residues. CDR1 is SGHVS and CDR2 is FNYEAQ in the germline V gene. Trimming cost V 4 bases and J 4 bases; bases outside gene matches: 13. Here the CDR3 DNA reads TGTGCCAGCAGCTCCCCCTGGGAACAGGGGTCAGGAAACACCATATATTTT. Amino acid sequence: CASSSPWEQGSGNTIYF.

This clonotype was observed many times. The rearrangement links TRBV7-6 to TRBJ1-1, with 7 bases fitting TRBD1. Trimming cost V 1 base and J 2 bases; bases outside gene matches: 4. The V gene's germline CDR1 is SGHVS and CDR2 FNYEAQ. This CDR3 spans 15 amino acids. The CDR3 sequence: CASSLGPGGNTEAFF. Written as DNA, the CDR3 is TGTGCCAGCAGCTTAGGTCCAGGGGGAAACACTGAAGCTTTCTTT.

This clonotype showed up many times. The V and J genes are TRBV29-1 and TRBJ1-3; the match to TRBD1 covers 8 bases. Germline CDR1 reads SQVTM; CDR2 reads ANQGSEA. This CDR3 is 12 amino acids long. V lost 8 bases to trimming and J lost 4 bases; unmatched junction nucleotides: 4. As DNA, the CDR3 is TGCAGCACCTGGACAGGGGGAAACACCATATATTTT. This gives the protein CSTWTGGNTIYF.

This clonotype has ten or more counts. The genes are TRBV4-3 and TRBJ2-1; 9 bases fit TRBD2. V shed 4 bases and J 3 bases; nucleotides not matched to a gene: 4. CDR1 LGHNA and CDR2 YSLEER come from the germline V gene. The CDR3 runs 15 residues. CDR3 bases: TGCGCCAGCAGCCCCAGCGGGAGGAGCTACAATGAGCAGTTCTTC. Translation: CASSPSGRSYNEQFF.

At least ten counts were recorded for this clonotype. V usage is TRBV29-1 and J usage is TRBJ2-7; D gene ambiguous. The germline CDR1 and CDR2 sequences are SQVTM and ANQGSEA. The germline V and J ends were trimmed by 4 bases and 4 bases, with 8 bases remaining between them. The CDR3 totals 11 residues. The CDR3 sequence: CSVGREYEQYF. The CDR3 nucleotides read TGCAGCGTTGGACGCGAGTACGAGCAGTACTTC.

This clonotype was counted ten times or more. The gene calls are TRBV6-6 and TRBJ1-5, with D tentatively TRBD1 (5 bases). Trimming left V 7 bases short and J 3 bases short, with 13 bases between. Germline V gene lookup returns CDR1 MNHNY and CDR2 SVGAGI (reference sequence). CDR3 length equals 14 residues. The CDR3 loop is CASIQDSHNQPQHF. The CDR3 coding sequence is TGTGCCAGCATTCAAGACAGCCACAATCAGCCCCAGCATTTT.

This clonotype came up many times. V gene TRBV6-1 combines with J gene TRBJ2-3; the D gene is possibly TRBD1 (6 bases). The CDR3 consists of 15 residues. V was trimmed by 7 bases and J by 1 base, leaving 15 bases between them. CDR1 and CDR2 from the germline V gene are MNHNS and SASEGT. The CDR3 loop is CASIHRERGTDTQYF. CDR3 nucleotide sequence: TGTGCCAGCATACACAGGGAGAGGGGCACAGATACGCAGTATTTT.

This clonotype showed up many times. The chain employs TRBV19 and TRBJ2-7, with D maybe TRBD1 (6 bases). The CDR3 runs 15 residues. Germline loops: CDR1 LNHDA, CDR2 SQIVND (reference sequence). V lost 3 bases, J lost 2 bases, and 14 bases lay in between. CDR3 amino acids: CASSIGTGIPYEQYF. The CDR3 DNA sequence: TGTGCCAGTAGTATCGGTACAGGGATTCCCTACGAGCAGTACTTC.